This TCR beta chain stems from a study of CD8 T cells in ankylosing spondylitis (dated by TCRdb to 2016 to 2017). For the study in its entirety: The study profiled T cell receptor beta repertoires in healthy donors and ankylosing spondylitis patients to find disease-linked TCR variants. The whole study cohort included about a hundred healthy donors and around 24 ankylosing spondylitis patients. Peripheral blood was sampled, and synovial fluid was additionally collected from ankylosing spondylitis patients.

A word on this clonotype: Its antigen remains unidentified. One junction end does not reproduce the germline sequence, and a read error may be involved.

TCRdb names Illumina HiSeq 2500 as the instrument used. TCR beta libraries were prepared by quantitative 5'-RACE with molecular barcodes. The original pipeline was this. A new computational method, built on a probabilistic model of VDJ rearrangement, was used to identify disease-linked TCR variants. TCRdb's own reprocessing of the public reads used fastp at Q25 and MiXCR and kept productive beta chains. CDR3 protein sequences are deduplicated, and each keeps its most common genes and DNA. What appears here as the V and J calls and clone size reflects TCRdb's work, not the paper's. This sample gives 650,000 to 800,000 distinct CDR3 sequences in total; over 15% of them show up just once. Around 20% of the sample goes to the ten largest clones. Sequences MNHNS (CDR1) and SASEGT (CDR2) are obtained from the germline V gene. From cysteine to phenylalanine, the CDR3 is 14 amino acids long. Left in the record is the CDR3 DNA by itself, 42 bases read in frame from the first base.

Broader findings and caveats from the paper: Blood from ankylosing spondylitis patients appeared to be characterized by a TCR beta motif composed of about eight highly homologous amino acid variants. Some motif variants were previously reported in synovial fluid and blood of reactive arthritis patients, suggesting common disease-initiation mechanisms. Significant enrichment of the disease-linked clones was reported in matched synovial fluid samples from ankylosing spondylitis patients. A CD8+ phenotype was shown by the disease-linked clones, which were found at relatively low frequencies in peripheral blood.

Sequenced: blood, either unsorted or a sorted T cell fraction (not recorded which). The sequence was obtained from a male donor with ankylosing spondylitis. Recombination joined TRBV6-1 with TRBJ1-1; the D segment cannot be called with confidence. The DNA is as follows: TGTGCCAGCAGGGAAGGACGGTCGAACACTGAAGCTTTCTTT. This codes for CASREGRSNTEAFF.